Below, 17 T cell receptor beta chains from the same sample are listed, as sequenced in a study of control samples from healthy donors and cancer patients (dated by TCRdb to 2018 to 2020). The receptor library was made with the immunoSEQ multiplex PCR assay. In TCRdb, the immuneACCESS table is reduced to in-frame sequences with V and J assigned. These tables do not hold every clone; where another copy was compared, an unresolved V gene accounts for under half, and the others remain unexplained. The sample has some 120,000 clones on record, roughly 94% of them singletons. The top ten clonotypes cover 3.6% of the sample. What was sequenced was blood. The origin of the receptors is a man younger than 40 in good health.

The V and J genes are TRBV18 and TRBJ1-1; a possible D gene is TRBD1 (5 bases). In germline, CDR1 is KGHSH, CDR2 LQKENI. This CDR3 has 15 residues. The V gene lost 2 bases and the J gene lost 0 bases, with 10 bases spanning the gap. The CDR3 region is CASSPETAMNTEAFF. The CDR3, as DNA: TGTGCCAGCTCACCAGAGACAGCCATGAACACTGAAGCTTTCTTT. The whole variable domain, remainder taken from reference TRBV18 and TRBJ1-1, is NAGVMQNPRHLVRRRGQEARLRCSPMKGHSHVYWYRQLPEEGLKFMVYLQKENIIDESGMPKERFSAEFPKEGPSILRIQQVVRGDSAAYFCASSPETAMNTEAFFGQGTRLTVV.

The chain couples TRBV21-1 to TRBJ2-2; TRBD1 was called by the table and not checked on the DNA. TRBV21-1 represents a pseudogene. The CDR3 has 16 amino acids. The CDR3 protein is CASGTRTGRDTGELFF. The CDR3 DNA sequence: TGTGCCAGCGGTACCCGGACAGGGAGGGACACCGGGGAGCTGTTTTTT.

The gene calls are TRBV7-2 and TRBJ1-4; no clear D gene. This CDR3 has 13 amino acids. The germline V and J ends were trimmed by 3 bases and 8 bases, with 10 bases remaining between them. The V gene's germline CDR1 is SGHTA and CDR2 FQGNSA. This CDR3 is CASSLRLREKLFF. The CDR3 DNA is TGTGCCAGCAGCTTGAGGCTTCGCGAAAAACTGTTTTTT.

CDR3 in DNA: TGTGCCAGCCAGGGTTGGGGAACTGAAGCTTTCTTT. Residues: CASQGWGTEAFF. This chain connects TRBV6-5 to TRBJ1-1; perhaps TRBD1 as D (5 bases). V lost 8 bases, J lost 5 bases, and 12 bases lay in between. The CDR3 is made up of 12 amino acids. Germline V gene data show CDR1 as MNHEY and CDR2 as SVGAGI.

The DNA of the CDR3 is TGTGCCAGCAGTTTAGTTCCGGACATAGAGGGCTACACCTTC. This translates into CASSLVPDIEGYTF. The chain employs TRBV28 and TRBJ1-2; D perhaps matches TRBD1 (5 bases). The V gene's germline CDR1 is MDHEN and CDR2 SYDVKM. Trimming removed 2 bases at V and 8 bases at J, with 15 bases between. This CDR3 has 14 amino acids.

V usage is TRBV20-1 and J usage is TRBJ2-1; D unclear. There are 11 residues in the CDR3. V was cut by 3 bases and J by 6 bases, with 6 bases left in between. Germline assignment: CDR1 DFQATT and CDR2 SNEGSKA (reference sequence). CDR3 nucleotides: TGCAGTGCTAGTTCTCGCAATGAGCAGTTCTTC. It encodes CSASSRNEQFF.

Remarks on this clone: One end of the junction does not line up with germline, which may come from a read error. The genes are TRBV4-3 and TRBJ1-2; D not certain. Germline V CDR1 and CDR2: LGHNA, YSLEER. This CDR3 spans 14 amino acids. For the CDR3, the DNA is TGCGCCAGCAGCGAAGAGCTAGGGCCCGACGGCTACACCTTC. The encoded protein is CASSEELGPDGYTF.

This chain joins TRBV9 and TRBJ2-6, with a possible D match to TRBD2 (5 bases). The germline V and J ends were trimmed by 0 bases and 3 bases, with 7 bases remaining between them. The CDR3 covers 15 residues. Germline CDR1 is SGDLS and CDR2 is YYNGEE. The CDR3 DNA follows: TGTGCCAGCAGCGTAGAAGGGAGTGGGGCCAACGTCCTGACTTTC. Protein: CASSVEGSGANVLTF.

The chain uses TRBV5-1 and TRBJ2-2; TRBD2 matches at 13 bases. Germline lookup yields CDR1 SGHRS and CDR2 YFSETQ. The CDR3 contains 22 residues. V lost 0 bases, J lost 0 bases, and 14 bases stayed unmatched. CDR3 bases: TGCGCCAGCAGCTTGGCCACGCGACTAGCGGGGGGAACACAAACGAACACCGGGGAGCTGTTTTTT. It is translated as CASSLATRLAGGTQTNTGELFF.

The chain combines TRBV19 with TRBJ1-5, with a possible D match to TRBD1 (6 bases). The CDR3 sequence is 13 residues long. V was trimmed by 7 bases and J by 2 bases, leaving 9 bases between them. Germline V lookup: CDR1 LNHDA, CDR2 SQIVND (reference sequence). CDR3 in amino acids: CASKGGGNQPQHF. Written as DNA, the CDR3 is TGTGCCAGTAAGGGGGGCGGCAATCAGCCCCAGCATTTT. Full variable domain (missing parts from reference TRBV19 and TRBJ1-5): DGGITQSPKYLFRKEGQNVTLSCEQNLNHDAMYWYRQDPGQGLRLIYYSQIVNDFQKGDIAEGYSVSREKKESFPLTVTSAQKNPTAFYLCASKGGGNQPQHFGDGTRLSIL.

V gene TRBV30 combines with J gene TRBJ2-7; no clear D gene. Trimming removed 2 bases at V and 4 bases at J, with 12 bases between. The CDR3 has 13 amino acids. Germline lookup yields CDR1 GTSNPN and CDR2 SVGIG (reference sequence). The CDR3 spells CAWSLGNGYEQYF. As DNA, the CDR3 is TGTGCCTGGAGTCTTGGGAATGGGTACGAGCAGTACTTC.

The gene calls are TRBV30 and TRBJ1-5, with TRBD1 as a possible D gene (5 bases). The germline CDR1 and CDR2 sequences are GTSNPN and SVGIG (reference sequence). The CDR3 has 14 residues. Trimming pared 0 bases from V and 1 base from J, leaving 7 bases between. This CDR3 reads CAWSVRVSNQPQHF. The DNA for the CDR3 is TGTGCCTGGAGTGTCAGGGTGAGCAATCAGCCCCAGCATTTT. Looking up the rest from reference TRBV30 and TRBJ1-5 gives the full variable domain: SQTIHQWPATLVQPVGSPLSLECTVEGTSNPNLYWYRQAAGRGLQLLFYSVGIGQISSEVPQNLSASRPQDRQFILSSKKLLLSDSGFYLCAWSVRVSNQPQHFGDGTRLSIL.

The CDR3 sequence is CASSQGRAYGYTF. CDR3 DNA: TGTGCCAGCAGCCAGGGCAGGGCCTATGGCTACACCTTC. The rearrangement joins TRBV14 to TRBJ1-2, with D possibly being TRBD1 (5 bases). The ends were cut back, 3 bases at V and 4 bases at J, with 9 bases in the middle. The CDR3 runs to 13 residues. CDR1 SGHDN and CDR2 FVKESK come from the germline V gene.

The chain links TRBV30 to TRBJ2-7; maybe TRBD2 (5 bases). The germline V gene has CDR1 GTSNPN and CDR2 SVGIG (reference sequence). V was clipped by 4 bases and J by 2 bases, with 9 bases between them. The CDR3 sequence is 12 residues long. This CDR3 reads CAWTDGAYEQYF. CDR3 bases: TGTGCCTGGACGGACGGGGCCTACGAGCAGTACTTC.

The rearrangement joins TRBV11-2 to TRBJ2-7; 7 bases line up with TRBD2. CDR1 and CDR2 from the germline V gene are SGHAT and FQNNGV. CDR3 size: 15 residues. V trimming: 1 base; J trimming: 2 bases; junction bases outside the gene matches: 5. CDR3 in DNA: TGTGCCAGCAGCTTAGGGGCGGGAGTTACCTACGAGCAGTACTTC. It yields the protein CASSLGAGVTYEQYF. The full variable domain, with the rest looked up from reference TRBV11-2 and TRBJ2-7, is EAGVAQSPRYKIIEKRQSVAFWCNPISGHATLYWYQQILGQGPKLLIQFQNNGVVDDSQLPKDRFSAERLKGVDSTLKIQPAKLEDSAVYLCASSLGAGVTYEQYFGPGTRLTVT.

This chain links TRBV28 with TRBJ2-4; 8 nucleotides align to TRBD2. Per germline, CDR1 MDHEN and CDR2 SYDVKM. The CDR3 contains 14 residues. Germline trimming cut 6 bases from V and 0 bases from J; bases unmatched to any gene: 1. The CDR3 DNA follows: TGTGCCAGCAGGGCGGGGGGAGCCAAAAACATTCAGTACTTC. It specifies CASRAGGAKNIQYF.

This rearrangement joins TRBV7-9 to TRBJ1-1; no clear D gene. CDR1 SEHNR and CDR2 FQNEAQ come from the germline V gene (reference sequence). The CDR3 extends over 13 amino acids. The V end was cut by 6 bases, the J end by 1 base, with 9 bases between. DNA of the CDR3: TGTGCCAGCAGTCTTGACAAGAACACTGAAGCTTTCTTT. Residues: CASSLDKNTEAFF.